The rows below give T cell receptor beta chains drawn from one sample of a study of tumor and adjacent non-tumor tissue in lung cancer. One entry per CDR3 protein, called by TCRdb with MiXCR from the multiplex PCR reads. The table shows fewer than 100,000 distinct CDR3 sequences, with roughly 77% occurring only once. Input material: distant non-tumor lung tissue. The receptors shown here come from a woman aged 50 to 60 with non-small cell lung cancer. Both conserved end residues are part of each CDR3. A D gene is named only where the DNA matches it firmly. Size is stated for part of the rows, as once, few or many counts, or as a class when the clone is expanded.

TRBV6-6	few	NA	TRBJ2-5	TGTGCCAGCGGCCCCAGCGAGCAAGAGACCCAATACTTC	CASGPSEQETQYF
TRBV6-2/TRBV6-3	NA	NA	TRBJ2-2	TGTGCCAGCAGGGCCCCATCCCACATCGGGGAGCTCTTTTTT	CASRAPSHIGELFF
TRBV29-1	NA	TRBD1	TRBJ2-7	TGCAGCGCGATGGACAGGGGAGTCTACATGCAGTACTTC	CSAMDRGVYMQYF
TRBV9	NA	NA	TRBJ1-5	TGTGCCTGCAGCGTACTTACTCAGCCCCAGCATTTT	CACSVLTQPQHF
TRBV4-1	NA	TRBD2	TRBJ2-2	TGCGACAGCAGCCAAGAAGTAGCGGGAACTAAAACCGGGGAGCTGTTTTTT	CDSSQEVAGTKTGELFF
TRBV4-2	once	NA	TRBJ2-1	TGTGTAAGCAGCCAAGGTTTAGTGGAATACAACAATGAGCAGTCCTTC	CVSSQGLVEYNNEQSF
TRBV11-2	NA	NA	TRBJ1-3	TGTGTCAGCAGCGCAGGCATGAACTCTGGAAACTGCATATATTTT	CVSSAGMNSGNCIYF
TRBV29-1	NA	TRBD1	TRBJ2-3	TGCAGCGTTGAAGATCAGACAAGGGGGACAGATAGGCATTATTTT	CSVEDQTRGTDRHYF
TRBV20-1	NA	TRBD2	TRBJ2-7	TGCAGTGCCGAAGAACTAGCGGGAGAGGGTTACGAGCAGTACTTC	CSAEELAGEGYEQYF
TRBV28	NA	NA	TRBJ2-2	TGTGCCAGCTACCGGGACCTCCTTACCCCTTCCGGGGAGTCGTTTTTT	CASYRDLLTPSGESFF